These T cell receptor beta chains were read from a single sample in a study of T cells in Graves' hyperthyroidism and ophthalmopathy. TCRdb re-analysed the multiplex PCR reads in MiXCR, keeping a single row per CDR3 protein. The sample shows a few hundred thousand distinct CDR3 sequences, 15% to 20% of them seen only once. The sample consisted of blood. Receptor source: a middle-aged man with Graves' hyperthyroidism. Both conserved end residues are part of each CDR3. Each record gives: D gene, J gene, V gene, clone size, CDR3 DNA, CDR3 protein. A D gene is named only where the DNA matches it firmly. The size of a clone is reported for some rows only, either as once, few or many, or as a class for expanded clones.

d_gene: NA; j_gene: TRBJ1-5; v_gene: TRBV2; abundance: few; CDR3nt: TGTGCCAGCAGATTCAGGGAGCTAAGCAATCAGCCCCAGCATTTT; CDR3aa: CASRFRELSNQPQHF
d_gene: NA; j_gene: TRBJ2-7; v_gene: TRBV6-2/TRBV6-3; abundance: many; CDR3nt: TGTGCCAGCAGTTACACGAGGATAAGGGATAACTCCTACGAGCAGTACTTC; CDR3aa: CASSYTRIRDNSYEQYF
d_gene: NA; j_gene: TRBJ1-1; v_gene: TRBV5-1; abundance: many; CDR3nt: TGCGCCAGCAGCTTGAAAAAGGGGGACGGAGCCGACACTGAAGCTTTCTTT; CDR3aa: CASSLKKGDGADTEAFF
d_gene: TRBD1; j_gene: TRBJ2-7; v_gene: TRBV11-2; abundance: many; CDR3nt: TGTGCCAGCAGCCCCGGACAGGGTGGTGAGCAGTACTTC; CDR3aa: CASSPGQGGEQYF
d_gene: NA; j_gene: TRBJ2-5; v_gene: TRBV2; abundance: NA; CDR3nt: TGTGCCAGCAGTACCCTTGAAGGGGAGACCCAGTACTTC; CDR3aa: CASSTLEGETQYF
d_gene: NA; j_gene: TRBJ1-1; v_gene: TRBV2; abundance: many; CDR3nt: TGTGCCAGCAGTGATTTGGGGGCGAGTACTGAAGCTTTCTTT; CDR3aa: CASSDLGASTEAFF
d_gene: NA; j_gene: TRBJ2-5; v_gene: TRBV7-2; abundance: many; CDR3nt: TGTGCCAGCAGCTTACGAGGAATTCAGGAGGAGACCCAGTACTTC; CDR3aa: CASSLRGIQEETQYF
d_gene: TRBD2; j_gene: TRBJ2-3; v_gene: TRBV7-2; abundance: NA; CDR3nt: TGTGCCAGCAGATCACTAGCGGCAAATACGCAGTATTTT; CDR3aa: CASRSLAANTQYF
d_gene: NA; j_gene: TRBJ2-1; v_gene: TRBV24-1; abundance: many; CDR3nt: TGTGCCACCAGTGATTTGCCTGGGGATCTAAATGAGCAGTTCTTC; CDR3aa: CATSDLPGDLNEQFF
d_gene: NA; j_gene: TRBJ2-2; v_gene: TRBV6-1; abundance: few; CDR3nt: TGTGCCAGCAGGAGACCCGGGCAGGTGGCCGGCGGGGAGCTGTTTTTT; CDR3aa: CASRRPGQVAGGELFF
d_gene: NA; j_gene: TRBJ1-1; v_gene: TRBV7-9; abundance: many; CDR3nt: TGTGCCAGCAGCTTACTGAGTGAGGCTTTCTTT; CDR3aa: CASSLLSEAFF
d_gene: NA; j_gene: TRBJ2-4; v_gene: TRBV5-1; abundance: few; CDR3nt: TGCGCCAGCAGCTTGGGCGAGGTGGAGAACATTCAGTACTTC; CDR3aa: CASSLGEVENIQYF
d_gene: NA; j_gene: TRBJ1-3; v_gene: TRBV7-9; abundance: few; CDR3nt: TGTGCCAGCAGCTTAGACGGGACTGGAAACACCATATATTTT; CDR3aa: CASSLDGTGNTIYF
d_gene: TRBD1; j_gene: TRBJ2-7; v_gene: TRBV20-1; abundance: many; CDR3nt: TGCAGTGCTAGGGGCAGGACAGGGCCCTACGAGCAGTACTTC; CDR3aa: CSARGRTGPYEQYF
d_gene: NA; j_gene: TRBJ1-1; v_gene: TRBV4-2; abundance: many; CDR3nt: TGTGCCAGCAGCCAAACAAGCCGGACGGGGGGAAACACTGAAGCTTTCTTT; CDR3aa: CASSQTSRTGGNTEAFF
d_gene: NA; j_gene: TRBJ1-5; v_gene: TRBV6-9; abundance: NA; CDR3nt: TGTGCCAGCAGTTACGACGGGGGAGGCTATCAGCCCCAGCATTTT; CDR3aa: CASSYDGGGYQPQHF
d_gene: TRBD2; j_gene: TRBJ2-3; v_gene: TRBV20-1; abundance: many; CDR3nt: TGCAGTGCTAGTGCGGGGGGCGTTTACACAGATACGCAGTATTTT; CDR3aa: CSASAGGVYTDTQYF
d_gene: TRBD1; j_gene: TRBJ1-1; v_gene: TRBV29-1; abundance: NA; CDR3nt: TGCAGCGCCAAACAGGGGCGGGGCACTGAAGCTTCCTTT; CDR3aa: CSAKQGRGTEASF
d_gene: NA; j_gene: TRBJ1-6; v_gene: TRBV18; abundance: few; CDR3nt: TGTGCCAGCTCCCGACAGGAGAGCTCCTATAATTCACCCCTCCACTTT; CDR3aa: CASSRQESSYNSPLHF
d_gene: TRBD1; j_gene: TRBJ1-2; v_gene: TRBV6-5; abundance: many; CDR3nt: TGTGCCAGCAGTTACACCGGACAGGGATATGGCTACACCTTC; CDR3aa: CASSYTGQGYGYTF
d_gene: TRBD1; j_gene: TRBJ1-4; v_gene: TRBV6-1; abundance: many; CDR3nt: TGTGCCAGCAGAGGACAGGGGGCCTCCGCAACTAATGAAAAACTGTTTTTT; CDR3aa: CASRGQGASATNEKLFF
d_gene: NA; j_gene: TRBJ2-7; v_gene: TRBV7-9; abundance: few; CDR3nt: TGTGCCAGCAGCTCAAGCCACGAGCAGTACTTC; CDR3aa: CASSSSHEQYF
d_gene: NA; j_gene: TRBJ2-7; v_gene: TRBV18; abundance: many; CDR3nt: TGTGCCAGCAACTTTGGGGAATCCTACGAGCAGTACTTC; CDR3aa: CASNFGESYEQYF
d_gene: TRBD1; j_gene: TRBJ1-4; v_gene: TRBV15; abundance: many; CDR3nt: TGTGCCACCAGCAAGATCCCCGGGGGACAGACTAATGAAAAACTGTTTTTT; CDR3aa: CATSKIPGGQTNEKLFF
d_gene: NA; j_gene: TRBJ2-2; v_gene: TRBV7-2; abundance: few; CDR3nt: TGTGCCAGCAGCTTAGACAGGGCTTCCGGGGAGCTGTTTTTT; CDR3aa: CASSLDRASGELFF
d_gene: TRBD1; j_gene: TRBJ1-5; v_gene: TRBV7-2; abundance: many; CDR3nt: TGTGCCAGCAGCTCGGACAGGAGCAATCAGCCCCAGCATTTT; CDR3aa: CASSSDRSNQPQHF
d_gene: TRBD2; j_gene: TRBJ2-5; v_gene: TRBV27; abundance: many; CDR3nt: TGTGCCAGCAGTTTTTGGGGGGGAGAGACCCAGTACTTC; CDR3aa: CASSFWGGETQYF